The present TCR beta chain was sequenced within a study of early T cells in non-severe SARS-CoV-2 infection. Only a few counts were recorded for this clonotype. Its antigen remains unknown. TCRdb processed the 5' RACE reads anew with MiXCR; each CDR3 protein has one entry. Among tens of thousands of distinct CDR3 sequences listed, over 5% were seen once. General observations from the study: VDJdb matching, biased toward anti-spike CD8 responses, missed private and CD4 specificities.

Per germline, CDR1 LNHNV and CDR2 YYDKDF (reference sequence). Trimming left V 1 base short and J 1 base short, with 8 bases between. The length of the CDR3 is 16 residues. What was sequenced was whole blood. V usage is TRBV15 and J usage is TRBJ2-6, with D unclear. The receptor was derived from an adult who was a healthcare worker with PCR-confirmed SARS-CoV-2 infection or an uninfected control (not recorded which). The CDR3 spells CATSRVGRSGANVLTF. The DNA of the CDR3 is TGTGCCACCAGCAGAGTCGGAAGGTCTGGGGCCAACGTCCTGACTTTC.